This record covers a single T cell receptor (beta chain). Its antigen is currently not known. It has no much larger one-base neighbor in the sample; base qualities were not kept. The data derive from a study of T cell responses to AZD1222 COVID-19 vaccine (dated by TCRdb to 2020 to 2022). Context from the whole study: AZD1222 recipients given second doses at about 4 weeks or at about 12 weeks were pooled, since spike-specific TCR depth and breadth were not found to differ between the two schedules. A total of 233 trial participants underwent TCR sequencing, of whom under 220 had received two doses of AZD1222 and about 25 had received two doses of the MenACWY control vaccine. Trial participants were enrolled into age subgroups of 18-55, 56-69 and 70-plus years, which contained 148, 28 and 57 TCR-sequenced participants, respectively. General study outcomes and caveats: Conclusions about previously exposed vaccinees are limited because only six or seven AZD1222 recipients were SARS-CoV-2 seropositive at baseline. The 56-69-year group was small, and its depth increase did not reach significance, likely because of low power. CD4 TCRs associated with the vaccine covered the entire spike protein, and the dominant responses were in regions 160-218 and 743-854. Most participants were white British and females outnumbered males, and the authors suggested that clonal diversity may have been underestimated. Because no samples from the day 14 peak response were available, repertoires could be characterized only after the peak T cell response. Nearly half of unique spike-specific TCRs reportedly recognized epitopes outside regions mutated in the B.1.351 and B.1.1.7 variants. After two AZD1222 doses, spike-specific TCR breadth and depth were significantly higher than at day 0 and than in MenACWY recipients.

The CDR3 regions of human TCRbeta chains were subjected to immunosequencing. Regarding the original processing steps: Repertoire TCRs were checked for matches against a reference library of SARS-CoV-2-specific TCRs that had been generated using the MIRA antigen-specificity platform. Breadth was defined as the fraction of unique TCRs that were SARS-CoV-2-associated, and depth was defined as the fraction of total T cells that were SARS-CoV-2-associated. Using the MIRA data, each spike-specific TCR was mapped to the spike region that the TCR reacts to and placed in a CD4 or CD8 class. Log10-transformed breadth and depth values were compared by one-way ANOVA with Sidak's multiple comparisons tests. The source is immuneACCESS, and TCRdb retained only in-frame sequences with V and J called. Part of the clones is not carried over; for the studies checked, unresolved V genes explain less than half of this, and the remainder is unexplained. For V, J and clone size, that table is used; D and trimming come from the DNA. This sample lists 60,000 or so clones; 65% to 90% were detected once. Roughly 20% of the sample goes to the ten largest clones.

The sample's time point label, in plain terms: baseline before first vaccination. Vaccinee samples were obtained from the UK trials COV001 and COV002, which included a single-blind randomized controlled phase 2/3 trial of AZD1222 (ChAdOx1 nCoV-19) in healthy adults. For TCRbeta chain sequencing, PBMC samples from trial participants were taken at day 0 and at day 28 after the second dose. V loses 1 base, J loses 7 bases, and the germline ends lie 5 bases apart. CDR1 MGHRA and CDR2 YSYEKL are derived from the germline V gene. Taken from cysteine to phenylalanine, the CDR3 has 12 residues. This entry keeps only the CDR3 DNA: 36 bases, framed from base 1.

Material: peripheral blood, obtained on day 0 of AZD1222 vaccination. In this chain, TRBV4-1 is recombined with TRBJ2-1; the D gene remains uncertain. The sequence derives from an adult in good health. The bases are TGCGCCAGCAGCCAAGCAGTGAATGAGCAGTTCTTC. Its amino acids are CASSQAVNEQFF.